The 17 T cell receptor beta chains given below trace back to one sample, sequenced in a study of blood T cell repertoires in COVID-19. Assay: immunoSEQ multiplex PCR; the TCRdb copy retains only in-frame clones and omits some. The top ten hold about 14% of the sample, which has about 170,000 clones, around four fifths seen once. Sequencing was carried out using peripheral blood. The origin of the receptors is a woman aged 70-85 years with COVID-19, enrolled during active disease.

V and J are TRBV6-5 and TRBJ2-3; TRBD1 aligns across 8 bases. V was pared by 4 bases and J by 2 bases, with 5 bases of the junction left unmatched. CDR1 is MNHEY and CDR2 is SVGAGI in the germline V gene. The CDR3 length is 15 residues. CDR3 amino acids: CASSSRGRSTDTQYF. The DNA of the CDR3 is TGTGCCAGCAGTTCCAGGGGGCGCTCCACAGATACGCAGTATTTT.

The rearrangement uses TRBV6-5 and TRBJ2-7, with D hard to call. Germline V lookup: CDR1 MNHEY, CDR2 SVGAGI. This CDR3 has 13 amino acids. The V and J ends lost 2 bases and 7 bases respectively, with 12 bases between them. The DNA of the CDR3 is TGTGCCAGCAGTTACGGTTCGAACGGTGAGCAGTACTTC. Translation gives CASSYGSNGEQYF.

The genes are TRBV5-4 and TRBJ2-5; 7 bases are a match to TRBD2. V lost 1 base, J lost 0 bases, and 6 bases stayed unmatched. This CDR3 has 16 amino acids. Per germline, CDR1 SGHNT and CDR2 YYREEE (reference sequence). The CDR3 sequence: CASSLWRGGNQETQYF. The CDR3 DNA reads TGTGCCAGCAGCTTGTGGCGCGGGGGAAACCAAGAGACCCAGTACTTC.

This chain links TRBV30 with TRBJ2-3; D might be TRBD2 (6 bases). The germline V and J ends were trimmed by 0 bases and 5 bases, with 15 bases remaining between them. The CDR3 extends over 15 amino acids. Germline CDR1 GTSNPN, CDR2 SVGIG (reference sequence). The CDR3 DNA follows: TGTGCCTGGAGTGTAACGGGGGAAACGGGAGATACGCAGTATTTT. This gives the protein CAWSVTGETGDTQYF.

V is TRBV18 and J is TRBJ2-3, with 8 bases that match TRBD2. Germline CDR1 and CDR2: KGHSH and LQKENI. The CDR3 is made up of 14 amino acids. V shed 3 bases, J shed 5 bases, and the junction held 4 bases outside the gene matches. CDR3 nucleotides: TGTGCCAGCTCACCCCGGGGGGGAGAAGATACGCAGTATTTT. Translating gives CASSPRGGEDTQYF.

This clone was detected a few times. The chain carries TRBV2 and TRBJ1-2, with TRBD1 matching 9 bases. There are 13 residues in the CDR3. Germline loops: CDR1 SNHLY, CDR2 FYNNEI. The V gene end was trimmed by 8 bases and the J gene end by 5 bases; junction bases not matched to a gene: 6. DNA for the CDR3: TGTGCCAGCCTTTACAGGGGGCTATATGGCTACACCTTC. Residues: CASLYRGLYGYTF.

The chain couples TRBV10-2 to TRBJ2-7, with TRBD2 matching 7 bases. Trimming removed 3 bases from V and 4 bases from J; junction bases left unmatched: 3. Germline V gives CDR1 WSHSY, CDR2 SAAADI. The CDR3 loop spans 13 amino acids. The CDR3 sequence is CASSELGGYEQYV. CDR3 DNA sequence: TGCGCCAGCAGTGAATTGGGGGGGTACGAGCAGTACGTC.

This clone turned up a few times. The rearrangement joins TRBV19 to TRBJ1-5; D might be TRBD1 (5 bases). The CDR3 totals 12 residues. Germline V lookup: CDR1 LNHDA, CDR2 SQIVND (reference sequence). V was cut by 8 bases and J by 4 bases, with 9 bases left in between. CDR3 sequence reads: CASAQGNQPQHF. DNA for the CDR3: TGTGCCAGTGCGCAGGGTAATCAGCCCCAGCATTTT.

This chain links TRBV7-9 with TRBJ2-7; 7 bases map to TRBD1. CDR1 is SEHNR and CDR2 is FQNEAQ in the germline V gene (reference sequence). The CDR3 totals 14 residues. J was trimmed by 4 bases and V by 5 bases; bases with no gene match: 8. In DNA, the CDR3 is TGTGCCAGCAGCGAGGGGACAGATCATTACGAGCAGTACTTC. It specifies CASSEGTDHYEQYF.

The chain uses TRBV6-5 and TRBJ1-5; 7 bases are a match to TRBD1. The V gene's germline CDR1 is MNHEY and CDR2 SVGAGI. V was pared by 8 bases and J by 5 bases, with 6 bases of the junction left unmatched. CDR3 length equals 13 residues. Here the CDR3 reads CASCRDSHQPQHF. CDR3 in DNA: TGTGCCAGCTGCCGGGACAGCCATCAGCCCCAGCATTTT.

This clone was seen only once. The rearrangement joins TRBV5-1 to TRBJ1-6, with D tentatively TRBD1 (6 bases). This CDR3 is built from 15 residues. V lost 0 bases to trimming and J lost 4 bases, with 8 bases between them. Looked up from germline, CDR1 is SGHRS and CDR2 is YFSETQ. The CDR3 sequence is CASSLEGGYNSPLHF. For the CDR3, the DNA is TGCGCCAGCAGCTTGGAGGGGGGGTATAATTCACCCCTCCACTTT. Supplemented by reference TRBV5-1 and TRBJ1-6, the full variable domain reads KAGVTQTPRYLIKTRGQQVTLSCSPISGHRSVSWYQQTPGQGLQFLFEYFSETQRNKGNFPGRFSGRQFSNSRSEMNVSTLELGDSALYLCASSLEGGYNSPLHFGNGTRLTVT.

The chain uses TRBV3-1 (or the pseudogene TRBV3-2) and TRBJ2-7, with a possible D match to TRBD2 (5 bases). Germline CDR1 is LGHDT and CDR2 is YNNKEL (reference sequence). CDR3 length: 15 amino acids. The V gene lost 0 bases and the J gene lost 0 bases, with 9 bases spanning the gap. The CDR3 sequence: CASSQDPSSSYEQYF. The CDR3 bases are TGTGCCAGCAGCCAAGACCCTAGCAGCTCCTACGAGCAGTACTTC.

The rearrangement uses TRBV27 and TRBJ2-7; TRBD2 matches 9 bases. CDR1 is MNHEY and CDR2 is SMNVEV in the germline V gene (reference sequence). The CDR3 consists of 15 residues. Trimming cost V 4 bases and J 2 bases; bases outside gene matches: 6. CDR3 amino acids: CASSSFGGRAYEQYF. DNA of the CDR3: TGTGCCAGCAGTTCCTTTGGCGGGAGGGCCTACGAGCAGTACTTC.

CDR3 region: CASSEDGQGASAYGYTF. The CDR3 nucleotides read TGTGCCAGCAGTGAAGACGGACAGGGGGCCTCGGCCTATGGCTACACCTTC. This sequence joins TRBV6-1 and TRBJ1-2, with TRBD1 matching over 11 bases. V shed 1 base, J shed 4 bases, and the junction held 8 bases outside the gene matches. Germline V gene data show CDR1 as MNHNS and CDR2 as SASEGT. The CDR3 is 17 amino acids.

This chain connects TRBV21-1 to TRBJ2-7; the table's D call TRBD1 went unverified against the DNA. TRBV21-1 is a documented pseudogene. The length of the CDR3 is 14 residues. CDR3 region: CASSLRTEKYEQYV. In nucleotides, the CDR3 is TGTGCCAGCAGCCTCCGGACAGAGAAATACGAGCAGTACGTC.

The CDR3 DNA is TGTGCCAGCAGCCCAAGGACAGGGGCCTACCAAGAGACCCAGTACTTC. It encodes CASSPRTGAYQETQYF. The chain combines TRBV7-2 with TRBJ2-5; TRBD1 agrees at 9 bases. Germline-derived CDR1 and CDR2 are SGHTA and FQGNSA. This CDR3 has 16 residues. After removal of 5 bases from V and 0 bases from J, the junction contained 7 bases not matched to a gene.

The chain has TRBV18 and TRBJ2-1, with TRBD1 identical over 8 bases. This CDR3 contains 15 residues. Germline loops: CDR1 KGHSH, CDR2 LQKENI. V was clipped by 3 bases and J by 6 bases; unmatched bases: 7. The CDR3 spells CASSPRQGAGNEQFF. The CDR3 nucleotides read TGTGCCAGCTCACCCCGGCAGGGGGCAGGCAATGAGCAGTTCTTC.